Shown below are 15 T cell receptor beta chains from a single sample sequenced in a study of T cells in Graves' hyperthyroidism and ophthalmopathy (dated by TCRdb to between 2019 and 2020). The library was made by multiplex PCR. The listed sequencing device is Illumina HiSeq 2000. TCR beta CDR3 regions were amplified from RNA transcripts. The TCR CDR3 was subjected to a first round of RT-PCR using the HTBI primer set and the Qiagen OneStep RT-PCR kit. TCRdb trimmed public reads at Q25 via fastp, called clones via MiXCR and kept in-frame beta chains. Rows are unified per CDR3 protein, each entry keeping the most common DNA and genes. The sample table records a few hundred thousand distinct CDR3 sequences; 20% of these occur just once. The ten biggest clones cover 26% of the sample. The sequenced material came from blood. These receptors all come from a man aged 18 to 30 with Graves' hyperthyroidism.

This rearrangement joins TRBV5-1 to TRBJ2-2; 9 bases are a match to TRBD1. With V trimmed by 0 bases and J by 4 bases, 7 bases remained unmatched. This CDR3 is 17 amino acids long. Germline loops: CDR1 SGHRS, CDR2 YFSETQ. CDR3 loop: CASSLGPRTGATGELFF. The CDR3 coding sequence is TGCGCCAGCAGCTTGGGCCCCAGGACAGGGGCCACCGGGGAGCTGTTTTTT.

This clonotype was observed many times. V and J are TRBV10-2 and TRBJ1-5, with a tentative D call TRBD1 (5 bases). Trimming shortened V by 5 bases and J by 0 bases, and 17 bases separated the two germline ends. The CDR3 is 17 amino acids. Germline V gene sequence: CDR1 WSHSY, CDR2 SAAADI. The CDR3 region has the DNA TGCGCCAGCAGTACATGGCAGGGTTCCAATAGCAATCAGCCCCAGCATTTT. This gives the protein CASSTWQGSNSNQPQHF.

Comments on this clonotype: Just one base apart from a much larger clone, this may be a read error. The chain couples TRBV27 to TRBJ2-5; 8 nucleotides line up with TRBD2. The ends lost 9 bases at V and 9 bases at J; junction bases unmatched: 15. Germline V CDR1 and CDR2: MNHEY, SMNVEV (reference sequence). The CDR3 length is 14 residues. The CDR3 region is CASRPGGWYEAQYF. The CDR3 nucleotides are TGTGCCAGTAGACCGGGAGGGTGGTATGAGGCCCAGTACTTC.

There are many counts of this clonotype. The chain combines TRBV12-3 or TRBV12-4 with TRBJ2-6, with TRBD2 as a possible D gene (5 bases). This CDR3 comprises 15 residues. The V and J ends lost 7 bases and 0 bases respectively, with 10 bases between them. This CDR3 is CASKEARSGANVLTF. The CDR3 DNA reads TGTGCCAGCAAGGAGGCGCGCTCTGGGGCCAACGTCCTGACTTTC.

This clonotype was observed many times. The rearrangement uses TRBV20-1 and TRBJ2-6; D is possibly TRBD1 (6 bases). V shed 5 bases and J shed 0 bases, with 17 bases lying between them. Germline loops: CDR1 DFQATT, CDR2 SNEGSKA (reference sequence). This CDR3 is 17 amino acids long. In DNA, the CDR3 is TGCAGTGCTCATCTCGGACAGCAAGACTCTGGGGCCAACGTCCTGACTTTC. Protein: CSAHLGQQDSGANVLTF.

The rearrangement links TRBV12-3 or TRBV12-4 to TRBJ2-2, with 8 bases lining up with TRBD2. The V and J ends lost 5 bases and 1 base, in that order; junction bases with no gene match: 6. The CDR3 covers 16 residues. CDR3 residues: CASSRLTSGNTGELFF. For the CDR3, the DNA is TGTGCCAGCAGTCGACTCACTAGCGGGAACACCGGGGAGCTGTTTTTT.

This chain joins TRBV12-5 and TRBJ1-1, with 7 bases lining up with TRBD1. The CDR3 consists of 15 residues. Germline V gene data show CDR1 as LGHNT and CDR2 as FRNRAP. The V segment lost 6 bases and the J segment 1 base; nucleotides outside the gene matches: 8. In DNA form, the CDR3 reads TGTGCTAGTGGAGATAGGGGGCCTACGAACACTGAAGCTTTCTTT. It translates to CASGDRGPTNTEAFF.

This clonotype appeared many times. The V and J genes are TRBV20-1 and TRBJ1-2; possibly TRBD1 for D (5 bases). Germline V gene data show CDR1 as DFQATT and CDR2 as SNEGSKA (reference sequence). CDR3 length: 15 residues. The germline V and J ends were trimmed by 5 bases and 5 bases, with 21 bases remaining between them. This CDR3 is CSAFGALGAGYGYTF. CDR3 nucleotides: TGCAGTGCTTTCGGGGCCCTCGGGGCCGGGTATGGCTACACCTTC.

Ten or more counts support this clonotype. The chain couples TRBV15 to TRBJ2-3, with no clear D. Germline-derived CDR1 and CDR2 are LNHNV and YYDKDF (reference sequence). This CDR3 is 12 amino acids long. Between the trimmed V and J ends, which lost 2 bases and 5 bases, there was a span of 5 bases. CDR3 sequence (DNA): TGTGCCACCAGCAGACTCAGAGATACGCAGTATTTT. Translating it yields CATSRLRDTQYF. The entire variable domain, with the rest obtained from reference TRBV15 and TRBJ2-3, is as follows: DAMVIQNPRYQVTQFGKPVTLSCSQTLNHNVMYWYQQKSSQAPKLLFHYYDKDFNNEADTPDNFQSRRPNTSFCFLDIRSPGLGDTAMYLCATSRLRDTQYFGPGTRLTVL.

This clonotype was observed at least ten times. The chain carries TRBV20-1 and TRBJ2-4, with 7 bases aligning to TRBD1. In germline, CDR1 is DFQATT, CDR2 SNEGSKA (reference sequence). The CDR3 covers 19 residues. J lost 0 bases, V lost 2 bases, and 16 bases had no gene match. For the CDR3, the DNA is TGCAGTGCTAGATCCCTAACGGGACAGCCAGTAATAGCCAAAAACATTCAGTACTTC. Encoded protein: CSARSLTGQPVIAKNIQYF.

This clonotype has at least ten counts. This rearrangement joins TRBV12-3 or TRBV12-4 to TRBJ1-1; TRBD1 is a possible D gene (5 bases). V was cut by 1 base and J by 4 bases, with 10 bases left in between. The CDR3 is 14 residues long. The CDR3 protein is CASSLVGGGTEAFF. Written as DNA, the CDR3 is TGTGCCAGCAGTTTAGTTGGGGGTGGCACTGAAGCTTTCTTT.

The chain recombines TRBV27 with TRBJ2-7; no clear D. The CDR3 runs to 14 residues. Trimming stripped 4 bases from V and 9 bases from J, with 19 bases between. Germline CDR1 is MNHEY and CDR2 is SMNVEV (reference sequence). The DNA of the CDR3 is TGTGCCAGCAGTTCCCATATCGAGCGAGACGGGCAGTACTTC. Its protein is CASSSHIERDGQYF.

This clonotype was seen a few times. The V gene is TRBV12-3 or TRBV12-4, the J gene TRBJ1-6, with a possible D match to TRBD1 (5 bases). CDR3 length equals 14 residues. V dropped 3 bases and J dropped 4 bases, with 7 bases sitting between them. This CDR3 reads CASSLGGYNSPLHF. The CDR3 DNA is TGTGCCAGCAGTTTGGGGGGGTATAATTCACCCCTCCACTTT.

This clonotype was counted a few times. The V gene is TRBV6-5, the J gene TRBJ2-3; 8 positions match TRBD1. J gave up 0 bases and V 4 bases, and 3 bases lay outside the gene matches. Germline-derived CDR1 and CDR2 are MNHEY and SVGAGI. There are 15 residues in the CDR3. In nucleotides, the CDR3 is TGTGCCAGCAGTTCTCAGGGGGCTAGCACAGATACGCAGTATTTT. Translated, it gives CASSSQGASTDTQYF.

There are many counts of this clonotype. V and J are TRBV19 and TRBJ1-5; the match to TRBD1 covers 7 bases. The V and J ends lost 6 bases and 5 bases, in that order; junction bases with no gene match: 10. The germline CDR1 and CDR2 sequences are LNHDA and SQIVND (reference sequence). The CDR3 runs 15 residues. DNA for the CDR3: TGTGCCAGTAGCGGACAGGTTTTTAAGGATCAGCCCCAGCATTTT. Translation: CASSGQVFKDQPQHF.